Listed here is a single TCR beta chain. Its antigen is unknown. The sample is drawn from a study of shared clonotypes between healthy human individuals. Study-wide results and limits: Roughly 5% of naive CD4 clonotypes were common to a few donors. Donor clonotype sharing was expected to depend on sequencing depth.

In the original workflow: Sequence data from immunoSEQ were junction-only and lacked quality scores; consequently, filtering differed. Profiled with immunoSEQ multiplex PCR; TCRdb holds only in-frame clones, not every one. That table furnishes V, J and clone size, whereas the DNA furnished D and trimming. The sample records roughly 1,500,000 clones, approximately 98% being singletons. Trimming pared 2 bases from V and 6 bases from J, leaving 14 bases between. Germline CDR1 reads MNHNY; CDR2 reads SVGAGI (reference sequence). The CDR3 totals 14 residues. Sample: naive CD4+ T cells sorted from blood. Subset meaning: CD45RA+ positively selected. The chain links TRBV6-6 to TRBJ2-7; D gene unclear. The TCR was taken from a man younger than 40 in good health. CDR3: CASSYGVPRFEQYF. CDR3 bases: TGTGCCAGCAGTTACGGTGTCCCAAGGTTCGAGCAGTACTTC.